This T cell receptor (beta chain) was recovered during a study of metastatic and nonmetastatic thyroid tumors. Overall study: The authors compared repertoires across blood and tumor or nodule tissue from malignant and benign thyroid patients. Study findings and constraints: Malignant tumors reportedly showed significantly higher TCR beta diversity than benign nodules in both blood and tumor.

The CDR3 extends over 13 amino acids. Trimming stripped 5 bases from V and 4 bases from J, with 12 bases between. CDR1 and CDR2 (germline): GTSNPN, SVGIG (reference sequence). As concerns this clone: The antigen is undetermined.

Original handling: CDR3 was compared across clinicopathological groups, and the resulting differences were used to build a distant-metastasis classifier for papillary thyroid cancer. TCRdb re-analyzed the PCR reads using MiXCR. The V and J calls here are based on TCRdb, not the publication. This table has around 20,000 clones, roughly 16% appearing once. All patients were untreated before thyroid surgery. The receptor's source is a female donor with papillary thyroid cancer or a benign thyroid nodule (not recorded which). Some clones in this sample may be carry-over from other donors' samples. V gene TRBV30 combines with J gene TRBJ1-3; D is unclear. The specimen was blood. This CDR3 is CAWGNNGGNTIYF. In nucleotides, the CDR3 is TGTGCCTGGGGTAACAATGGGGGAAACACCATATATTTT.